The T cell receptor (beta chain) described here comes from a study of control samples from healthy donors and cancer patients. Profiled with immunoSEQ multiplex PCR; TCRdb holds only in-frame clones, not every one. Of 100,000 to 150,000 clones in the sample, about 92% are singletons; the top ten hold 0.55% to 0.65%. The sequenced material came from PBMCs. The TCR originated in a man older than 75 with head and neck cancer.

The DNA of the CDR3 is TGTGCCAGCAGCCAACCCACAGGGCGCACAGATACGCAGTATTTT. It translates to CASSQPTGRTDTQYF. This chain uses TRBV7-2 with TRBJ2-3, with D perhaps TRBD1 (6 bases). Trimming took 5 bases from V and 1 from J, leaving 13 bases between them. Looked up from germline, CDR1 is SGHTA and CDR2 is FQGNSA. The CDR3 spans 15 residues.